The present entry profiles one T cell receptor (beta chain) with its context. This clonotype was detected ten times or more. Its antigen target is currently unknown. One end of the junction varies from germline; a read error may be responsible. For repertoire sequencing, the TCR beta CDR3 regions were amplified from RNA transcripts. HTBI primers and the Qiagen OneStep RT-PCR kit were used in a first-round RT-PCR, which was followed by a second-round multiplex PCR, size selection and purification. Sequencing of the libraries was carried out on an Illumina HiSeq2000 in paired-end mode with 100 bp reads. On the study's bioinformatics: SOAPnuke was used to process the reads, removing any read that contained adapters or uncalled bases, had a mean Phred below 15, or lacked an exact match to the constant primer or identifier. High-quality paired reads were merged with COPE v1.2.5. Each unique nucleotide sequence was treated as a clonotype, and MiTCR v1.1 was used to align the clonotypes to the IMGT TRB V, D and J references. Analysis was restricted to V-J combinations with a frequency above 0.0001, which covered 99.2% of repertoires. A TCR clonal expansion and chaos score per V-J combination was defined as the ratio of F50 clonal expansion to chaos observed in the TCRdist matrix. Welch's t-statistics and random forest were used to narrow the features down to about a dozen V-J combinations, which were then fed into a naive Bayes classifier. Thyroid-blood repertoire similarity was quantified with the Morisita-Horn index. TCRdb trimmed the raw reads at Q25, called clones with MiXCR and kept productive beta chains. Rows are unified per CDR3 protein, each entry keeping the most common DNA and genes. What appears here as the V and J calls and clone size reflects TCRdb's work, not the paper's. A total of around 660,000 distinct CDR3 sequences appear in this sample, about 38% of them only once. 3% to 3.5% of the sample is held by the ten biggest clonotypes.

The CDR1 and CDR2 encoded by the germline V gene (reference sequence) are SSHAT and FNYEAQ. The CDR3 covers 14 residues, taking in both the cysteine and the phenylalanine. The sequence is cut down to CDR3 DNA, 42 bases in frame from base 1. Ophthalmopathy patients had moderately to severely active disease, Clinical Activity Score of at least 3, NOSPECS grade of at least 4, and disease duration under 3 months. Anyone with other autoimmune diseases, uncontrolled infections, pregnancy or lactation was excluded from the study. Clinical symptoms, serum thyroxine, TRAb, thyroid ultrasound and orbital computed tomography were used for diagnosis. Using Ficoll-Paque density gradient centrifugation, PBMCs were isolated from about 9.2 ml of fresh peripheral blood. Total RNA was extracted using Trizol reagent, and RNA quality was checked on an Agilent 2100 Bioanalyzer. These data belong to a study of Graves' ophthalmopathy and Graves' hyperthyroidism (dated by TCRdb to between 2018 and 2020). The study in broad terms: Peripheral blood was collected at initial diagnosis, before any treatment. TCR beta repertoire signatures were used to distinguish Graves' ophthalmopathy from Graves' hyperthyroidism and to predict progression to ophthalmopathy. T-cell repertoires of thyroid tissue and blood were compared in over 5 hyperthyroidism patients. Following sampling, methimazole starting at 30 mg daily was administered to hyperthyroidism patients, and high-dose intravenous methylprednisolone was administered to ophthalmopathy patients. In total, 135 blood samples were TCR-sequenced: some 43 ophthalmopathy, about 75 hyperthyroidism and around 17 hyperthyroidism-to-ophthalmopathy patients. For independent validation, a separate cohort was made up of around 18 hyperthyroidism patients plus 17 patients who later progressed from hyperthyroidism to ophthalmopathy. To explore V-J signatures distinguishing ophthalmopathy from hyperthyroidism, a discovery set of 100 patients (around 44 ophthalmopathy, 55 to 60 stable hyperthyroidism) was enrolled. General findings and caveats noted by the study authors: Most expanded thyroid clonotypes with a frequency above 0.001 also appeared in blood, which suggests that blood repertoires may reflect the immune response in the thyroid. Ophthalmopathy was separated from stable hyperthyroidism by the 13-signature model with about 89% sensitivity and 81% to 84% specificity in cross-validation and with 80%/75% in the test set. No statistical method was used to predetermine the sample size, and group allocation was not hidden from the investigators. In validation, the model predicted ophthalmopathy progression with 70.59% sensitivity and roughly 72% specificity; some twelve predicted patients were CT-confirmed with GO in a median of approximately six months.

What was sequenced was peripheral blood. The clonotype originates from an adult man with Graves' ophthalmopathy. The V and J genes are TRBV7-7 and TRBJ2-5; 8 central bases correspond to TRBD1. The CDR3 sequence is CASSLDRAGETQYF. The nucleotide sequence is TGTGCTAGCAGCTTGGACAGGGCGGGAGAGACCCAGTACTTC.